This is a list of T cell receptor beta chains from one sample in a study of identifying expanded T cells in peripheral blood. Profiling relied on immunoSEQ multiplex PCR, and the TCRdb table lists in-frame clones only, not all of them. The table records 70,000 to 95,000 clones, 80% to 90% of them present only once. Material for sequencing was blood. The receptors come from a person aged 18 to 70 in good health. Each CDR3 is given with its conserved first and last residue. D genes are given only for firm matches. Rows may omit the clone size; those that give it use once, few, many or a size class.

J	V	size	D	DNA	CDR3
TRBJ1-1	TRBV6-5	.	TRBD1	TGTGCCAGCAGTCGTGACAGGGAGATGAACACTGAAGCTTTCTTT	CASSRDREMNTEAFF
TRBJ2-2	TRBV11-2	.	.	TGTGCCAGCAGCTTAGGCTCCACCGGGGAGCTGTTTTTT	CASSLGSTGELFF
TRBJ2-7	TRBV5-1	.	TRBD1	TGCGCCAGCAGCTTGGCCGGGACAGAGACCTACGAGCAGTACTTC	CASSLAGTETYEQYF
TRBJ2-7	TRBV18	.	.	TGTGCCAGCTCACCAACAGCCGGAGAGCAGTACTTC	CASSPTAGEQYF
TRBJ1-2	TRBV6-1	.	TRBD1	TGTGCCAGCAGTGATCCGACAGGGAGATATGGCTACACCTTC	CASSDPTGRYGYTF
TRBJ2-7	TRBV29-1	.	.	TGCAGCGTGGAGACAACTAATCCCTACGAGCAGTACTTC	CSVETTNPYEQYF
TRBJ1-5	TRBV9	.	.	TGTGCCAGCAGCATTGGGCCAGAGGGTCAGCCCCAGCATTTT	CASSIGPEGQPQHF
TRBJ1-1	TRBV7-9	.	TRBD1	TGTGCCAGCAGCTTGTCAGGGGGCCTGGTAACTGAAGCTTTCTTT	CASSLSGGLVTEAFF
TRBJ2-1	TRBV7-2	.	.	TGTGCCAGCAGCTTAGGAGGGAAATACAATGAGCAGTTCTTC	CASSLGGKYNEQFF
TRBJ2-1	TRBV6-5	.	.	TGTGCCAGCAGAAAGGGCCGGGACCCTGAGGATGAGCAGTTCTTC	CASRKGRDPEDEQFF
TRBJ1-6	TRBV10-3	.	.	TGTGCCATCAGTGAGTCCGGTGGGGACGGTTCACCCCTCCACTTT	CAISESGGDGSPLHF
TRBJ2-7	TRBV4-2	.	TRBD1	TGTGCCAGCAGCCGCGTAGACAGGGCCTACGAGCAGTACTTC	CASSRVDRAYEQYF
TRBJ2-7	TRBV6-1	.	.	TGTGCCAGCAGTGTTCGGGACATTTCTGGTGTATACGAGCAGTACTTC	CASSVRDISGVYEQYF
TRBJ1-2	TRBV6-1	once	TRBD1	TGTGCCAGCAGTGAAGCTGGCAGGGGGCACTATGGCTACACCTTC	CASSEAGRGHYGYTF
TRBJ1-2	TRBV29-1	.	.	TGCAGCGTTGGGGGGGATGGCTACACCTTC	CSVGGDGYTF
TRBJ1-5	TRBV2	.	TRBD1	TGTGCCAGCAGAGGACAGGGTAACCAGCCCCAGCATTTT	CASRGQGNQPQHF
TRBJ2-3	TRBV5-6	.	.	TGTGCCAGCAGCGTGGGCCCTGCTACTAGCACAGATACGCAGTATTTT	CASSVGPATSTDTQYF
TRBJ1-1	TRBV6-6	.	TRBD1	TGTGCCAGCAGACCCCGCCCACAGGGGTTCACTGAAGCTTTCTTT	CASRPRPQGFTEAFF
TRBJ2-3	TRBV30	.	.	TGTGCCTGGATAGGGGCTACGCAGTATTTT	CAWIGATQYF
TRBJ2-3	TRBV9	.	TRBD2	TGTGCCAGCAGCGTAGCGAGCGGGGGGGCCATGTCGACAGATACGCAGTATTTT	CASSVASGGAMSTDTQYF
TRBJ2-7	TRBV6-1	once	.	TGTGCCAGCAGTGAAGTGCCCCCATTTGTTTCCTACGAGCAGTACTTC	CASSEVPPFVSYEQYF
TRBJ1-4	TRBV7-9	.	.	TGTGCCAGCAGAGGAGCAGATAGCACATGGGGGGCTAATGAAAAACTGTTTTTT	CASRGADSTWGANEKLFF
TRBJ1-4	TRBV7-9	.	TRBD1	TGTGCCAGCAGCTTAGTCTCGTGGGACAGCACAACTAATGAAAAACTGTTTTTT	CASSLVSWDSTTNEKLFF
TRBJ1-3	TRBV19	.	.	TGTGCCAGCACAACCGGACAGTTCTCTGGAAACACCATATATTTT	CASTTGQFSGNTIYF
TRBJ1-2	TRBV29-1	.	.	TGCAGCGACATACAGGGACCCTATGGCTACACCTTC	CSDIQGPYGYTF
TRBJ2-7	TRBV29-1	.	.	TGCAGCGTTGAGGGCCAGGGCGATTACGAGCAGTACTTC	CSVEGQGDYEQYF
TRBJ1-1	TRBV30	.	TRBD1	TGTGCCTGGGGGGACAGCCGGGGAATGGCTTTCTTT	CAWGDSRGMAFF
TRBJ1-2	TRBV4-1	.	.	TGCGCCAGCAGCCAAGAGCCGCAAAACTATGGCTACACCTTC	CASSQEPQNYGYTF
TRBJ2-5	TRBV5-1	.	.	TGCGCCAGCAGCTTGGGGAGGGTGGAGTACGAGACCCAGTACTTC	CASSLGRVEYETQYF
TRBJ1-5	TRBV7-9	.	TRBD1	TGTGCCAGCAGCCCCTCTCCGGGACAGGGCAATAGCAATCAGCCCCAGCATTTT	CASSPSPGQGNSNQPQHF
TRBJ1-5	TRBV5-1	few	.	TGCGCCAGCAGCTTGCAGGGGACGGGTCAGCCCCAGCATTTT	CASSLQGTGQPQHF
TRBJ1-4	TRBV7-9	.	TRBD1	TGTGCCAGCACCCGAGGACAGGGAATTGAAAAACTGTTTTTT	CASTRGQGIEKLFF
TRBJ1-1	TRBV4-2	.	TRBD1	TGTGCCAGCAGCCCCGGACAGGGGGGAACTGAAGCTTTCTTT	CASSPGQGGTEAFF
TRBJ2-7	TRBV7-9	.	.	TGTGCCAGCAGCTTAGAAGGCGGGGCCACCTACGAGCAGTACTTC	CASSLEGGATYEQYF
TRBJ2-7	TRBV4-1	.	.	TGCGCCAGCAGCCAAGGGCCCCTTGAGCGACGGCAGTACTTC	CASSQGPLERRQYF
TRBJ2-3	TRBV5-1	once	.	TGCGCCAGCACCCAAGAGGTGGGCACAGATACGCAGTATTTT	CASTQEVGTDTQYF
TRBJ2-6	TRBV4-1	.	.	TGCGCCAGCAGCCACCCTCTGGGACACCCACAGCCTGGGGCCAACGTCCTGACTTTC	CASSHPLGHPQPGANVLTF
TRBJ2-7	TRBV6-1	.	TRBD1	TGTGCCAGCAGTGCGGACAGGGGGTCCGAGCAGTACTTC	CASSADRGSEQYF
TRBJ1-2	TRBV9	.	TRBD1	TGTGCCAGCAGCGGTGGGACAGGGGGCGGCTACACCTTC	CASSGGTGGGYTF
TRBJ2-2	TRBV4-3	.	.	TGCGCCAGCAGCCAAGATACGGGGGCACTAACCGGGGAGCTGTTTTTT	CASSQDTGALTGELFF
TRBJ2-1	TRBV6-5	.	TRBD2	TGTGCCAGCAGTTATTTGCCTAGCGGAGTCTACAATGAGCAGTTCTTC	CASSYLPSGVYNEQFF
TRBJ2-7	TRBV7-2	.	.	TGTGCCAGCAGCTTATGGGTATCCTACGAGCAGTACTTC	CASSLWVSYEQYF
TRBJ2-7	TRBV7-2	once	.	TGTGCCAGCTGCCCGGACCTGACCTACGAGCAGTACTTC	CASCPDLTYEQYF
TRBJ1-2	TRBV5-1	.	.	TGCGCCAGCAGCCCAGCTCTGATTAACTATGGCTACACCTTC	CASSPALINYGYTF
TRBJ2-7	TRBV18	.	TRBD1	TGTGCCAGCTCACCACAGGACAGGGGGCGCTACGAGCAGTACTTC	CASSPQDRGRYEQYF
TRBJ1-2	TRBV25-1	.	.	TGTGCCAGCAGTGAATATAAGTTGGGCGGCTACACCTTC	CASSEYKLGGYTF
TRBJ1-3	TRBV6-1	few	.	TGTGCCAGCAGTGACGGCTCATCTGGAAACACCATATATTTT	CASSDGSSGNTIYF
TRBJ1-4	TRBV7-9	.	TRBD1	TGTGCCAGCAGCACCCGACAGGGGGCGGATGAAAAACTGTTTTTT	CASSTRQGADEKLFF
TRBJ2-3	TRBV7-2	.	.	TGTGCCAGCAGCTTAGGCGGGGGCTACACAGATACGCAGTATTTT	CASSLGGGYTDTQYF
TRBJ1-2	TRBV7-9	.	TRBD1	TGTGCCAGCAGCCCATCCTCCCGGGACAGGGGGATTGTTGGCTACACCTTC	CASSPSSRDRGIVGYTF
TRBJ1-6	TRBV9	few	.	TGTGCCAGCAGCGTAGGACCTGGGACCTTCAATTCACCCCTCCACTTT	CASSVGPGTFNSPLHF
TRBJ2-1	TRBV6-5	.	.	TGTGCCAGCACCCCCCGGGGTGGTCCCCAGTTCTTC	CASTPRGGPQFF
TRBJ2-2	TRBV30	.	.	TGTGCCTGGAGCCTCAGAAACACCGGGGAGCTGTTTTTT	CAWSLRNTGELFF
TRBJ1-1	TRBV11-2	.	.	TGTGCCAGCAGCTTAACACAGGGGAACACTGAAGCTTTCTTT	CASSLTQGNTEAFF
TRBJ2-2	TRBV7-9	.	TRBD1	TGTGCCAGCAGCCGACAGGGAAACACCGGGGAGCTGTTTTTT	CASSRQGNTGELFF